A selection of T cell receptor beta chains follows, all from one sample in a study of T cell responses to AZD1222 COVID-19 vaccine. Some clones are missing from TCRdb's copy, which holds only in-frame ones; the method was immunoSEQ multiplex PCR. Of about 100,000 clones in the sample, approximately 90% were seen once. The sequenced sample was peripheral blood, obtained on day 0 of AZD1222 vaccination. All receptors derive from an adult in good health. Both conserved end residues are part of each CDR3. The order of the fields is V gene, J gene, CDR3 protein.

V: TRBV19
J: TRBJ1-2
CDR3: CASSKDPQAGGYTF

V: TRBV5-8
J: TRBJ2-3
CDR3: CASSLAVSSLTDTQYF

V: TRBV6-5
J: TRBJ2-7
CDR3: CASSQPGAYEQYF

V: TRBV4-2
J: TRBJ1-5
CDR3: CASSIDPNQPQHF

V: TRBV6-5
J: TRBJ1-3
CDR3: CASTGAVGGNTIYF

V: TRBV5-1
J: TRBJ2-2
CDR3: CASSLGEGATGELFF

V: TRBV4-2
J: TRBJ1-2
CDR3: CASSRGTPNYGYTF

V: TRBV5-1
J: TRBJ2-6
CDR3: CASRRTGASGANVLTF

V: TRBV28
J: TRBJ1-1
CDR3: CASSSMGTKAFF

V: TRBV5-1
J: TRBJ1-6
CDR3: CASSGLDREFNNSPLHF

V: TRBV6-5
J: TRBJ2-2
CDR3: CASSYERAGGSGELFF

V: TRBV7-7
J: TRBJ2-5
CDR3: CASSLAGLRETQYF

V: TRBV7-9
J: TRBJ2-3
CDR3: CASSLPRGGGTDTQYF

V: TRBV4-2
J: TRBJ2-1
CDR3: CASSQASAGGPSEQFF

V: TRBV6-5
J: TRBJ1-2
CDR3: CASTRADKTNYGYTF

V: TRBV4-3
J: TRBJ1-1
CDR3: CASSQYLTNTEAFF

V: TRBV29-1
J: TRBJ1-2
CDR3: CSVRGGVSYGYTF

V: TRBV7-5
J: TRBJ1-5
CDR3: CARRPKPLPRASFYSNQPQHF

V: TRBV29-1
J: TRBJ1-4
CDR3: CSVRNFGQGAREKLFF

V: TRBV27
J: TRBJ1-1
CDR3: CASSLSMSPNTEAFF

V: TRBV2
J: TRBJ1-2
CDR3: CASSPDGSYGYTF

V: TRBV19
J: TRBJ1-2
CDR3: CASSRGTGNYGYTF

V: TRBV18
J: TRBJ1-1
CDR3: CASSQAVNTEAFF

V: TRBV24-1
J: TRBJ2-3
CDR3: CATSEAEAGGLDTQYF

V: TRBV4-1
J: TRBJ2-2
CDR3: CASSDKDRRTGELFF

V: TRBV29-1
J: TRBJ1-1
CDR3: CSVEAWTGGTEAFF

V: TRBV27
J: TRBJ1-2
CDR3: CASSLVAGGFRGYTF

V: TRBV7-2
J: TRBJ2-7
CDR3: CASSHLRDRGQEQYF

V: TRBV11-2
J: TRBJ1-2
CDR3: CASSLRGGGNYGYTF

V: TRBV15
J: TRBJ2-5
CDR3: CATSRDPYRASQYF

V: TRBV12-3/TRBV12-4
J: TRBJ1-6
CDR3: CASSLQGGSPLHF

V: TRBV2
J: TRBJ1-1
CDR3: CASSEGAAGVTAEAFF

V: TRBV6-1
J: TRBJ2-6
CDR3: CASSDVGSFGANVLTF

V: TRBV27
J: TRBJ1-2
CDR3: CASSLSREPVRYTF

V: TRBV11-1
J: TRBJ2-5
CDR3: CASSLAQGERYQETQYF

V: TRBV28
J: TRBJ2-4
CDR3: CASSNALAGGLAKNIQYF

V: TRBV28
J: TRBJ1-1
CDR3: CASSLEQMNTEAFF

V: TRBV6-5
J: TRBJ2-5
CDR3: CASTPGPTQETQYF

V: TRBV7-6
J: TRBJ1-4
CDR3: CASSLVASGTAGEKLFF

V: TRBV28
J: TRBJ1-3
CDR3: CASSSPRNTIYF

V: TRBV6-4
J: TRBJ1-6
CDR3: CASSEGQGNSPLHF

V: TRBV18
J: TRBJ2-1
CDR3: CASSPGQGIYNEQFF

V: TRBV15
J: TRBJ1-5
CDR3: CATSRGRRDSNQPQHF

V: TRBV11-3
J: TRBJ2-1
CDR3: CASGTGENEQFF

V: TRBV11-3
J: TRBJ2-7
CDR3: CASSLDRRGEQYF

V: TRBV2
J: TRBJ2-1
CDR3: CASSDRRRGGEQFF

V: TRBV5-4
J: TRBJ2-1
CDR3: CASSLEGSAYNEQFF

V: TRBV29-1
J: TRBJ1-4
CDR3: CSGIQGSGLYEKLFF